The sequence of this T cell receptor beta chain was determined in a study of blood T cells in healthy people across ages. This CDR3 has 15 amino acids. Germline V gene sequence: CDR1 SGHTA, CDR2 FQGNSA. V gave up 5 bases and J gave up 7 bases, with 18 bases separating them. It was with a sample-barcoded 5' primer and a J-beta primer mix that a second PCR of about 6 to 12 cycles was run. TCRdb used MiXCR to reprocess the 5' RACE reads, holding one entry per CDR3 protein. The data show roughly 800,000 distinct CDR3 sequences, 20% to 25% seen once. This same sample was also part of a study on T cells of mothers and their children.

The clonotype was recovered from a boy aged 10-17 years in good health. Sequencing used blood. The chain links TRBV7-2 to TRBJ2-1; possibly TRBD1 for D (8 bases). The CDR3 region has the DNA TGTGCCAGCAGCCCTATCGACAGGGGAGGGAATGAGCAGTTCTTC. Amino acid sequence: CASSPIDRGGNEQFF.